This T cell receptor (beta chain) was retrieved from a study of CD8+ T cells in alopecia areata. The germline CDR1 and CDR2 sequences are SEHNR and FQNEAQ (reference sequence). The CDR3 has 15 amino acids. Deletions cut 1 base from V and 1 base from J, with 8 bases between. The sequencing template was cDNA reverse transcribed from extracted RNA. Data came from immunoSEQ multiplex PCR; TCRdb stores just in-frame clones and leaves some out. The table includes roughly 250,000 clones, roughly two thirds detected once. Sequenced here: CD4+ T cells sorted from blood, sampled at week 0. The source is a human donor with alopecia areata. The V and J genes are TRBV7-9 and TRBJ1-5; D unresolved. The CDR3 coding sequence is TGTGCCAGCAGCTTAGGACCAAACAGCAATCAGCCCCAGCATTTT. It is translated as CASSLGPNSNQPQHF.